This T cell receptor (beta chain) originates from a study of T cell changes during pregnancy in multiple sclerosis. Some clones are missing from TCRdb's copy, which holds only in-frame ones; the method was immunoSEQ multiplex PCR. The sample has approximately 89,000 clones, 85% to 95% seen once. The CDR3 runs 13 residues. The V gene lost 2 bases and the J gene lost 4 bases, with 7 bases spanning the gap. The germline V gene has CDR1 SGHTS and CDR2 YDEGEE. The chain joins TRBV5-8 to TRBJ1-5; D is unresolved. The clonotype was recovered from a female donor with multiple sclerosis, enrolled in a pregnancy study. The material was peripheral blood, obtained in the third trimester of pregnancy. CDR3 bases: TGTGCCAGCAGCTTTTCGGGGAATCAGCCCCAGCATTTT. Residues: CASSFSGNQPQHF.